The source of this T cell receptor (beta chain) is a study of CD8+ T cells in alopecia areata. Across the study: Treated patients were dosed with oral tofacitinib, taking 5 to 10 mg twice daily.

Germline CDR1 and CDR2: GTSNPN and SVGIG (reference sequence). After removal of 3 bases from V and 1 base from J, the junction contained 0 bases not matched to a gene. The CDR3 is 13 residues long. As to this clone: Its cognate antigen is unknown.

The investigators collected lesional scalp punch biopsies and peripheral blood from alopecia areata patients. Both CD4+ and CD8+ T cells were separated by sorting PBMCs. Regarding the study as a whole: Higher clonality than in normal scalp was seen in lesional scalp, especially alopecia totalis/universalis.

TCR sequencing used cDNA made by reverse transcription of extracted RNA. Profiled with immunoSEQ multiplex PCR; TCRdb holds only in-frame clones, not every one. This table holds 130,000 to 150,000 clones, 40% to 65% found once. Sequencing used CD4+ T cells sorted from blood, obtained at week 0. The origin of this receptor is a human donor with alopecia areata. This chain links TRBV30 with TRBJ1-1; 9 bases align to TRBD1. CDR3 coding DNA: TGTGCCTGGAGGACAGGGGGGAACACTGAAGCTTTCTTT. The encoded protein is CAWRTGGNTEAFF. Complete variable domain (other parts from reference TRBV30 and TRBJ1-1): SQTIHQWPATLVQPVGSPLSLECTVEGTSNPNLYWYRQAAGRGLQLLFYSVGIGQISSEVPQNLSASRPQDRQFILSSKKLLLSDSGFYLCAWRTGGNTEAFFGQGTRLTVV.